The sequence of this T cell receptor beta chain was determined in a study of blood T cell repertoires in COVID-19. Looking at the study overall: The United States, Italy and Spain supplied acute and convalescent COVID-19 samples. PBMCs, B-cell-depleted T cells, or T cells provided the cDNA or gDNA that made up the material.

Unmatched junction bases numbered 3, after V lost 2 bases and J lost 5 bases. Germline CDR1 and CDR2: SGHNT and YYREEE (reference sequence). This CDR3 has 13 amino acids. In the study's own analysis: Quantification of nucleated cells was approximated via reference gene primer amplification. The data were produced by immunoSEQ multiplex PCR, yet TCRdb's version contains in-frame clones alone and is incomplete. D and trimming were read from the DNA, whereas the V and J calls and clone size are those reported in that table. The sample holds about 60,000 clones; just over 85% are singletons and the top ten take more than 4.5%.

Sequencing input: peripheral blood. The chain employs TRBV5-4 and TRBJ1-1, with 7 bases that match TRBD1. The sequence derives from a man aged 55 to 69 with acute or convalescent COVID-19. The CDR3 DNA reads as TGTGCCAGCAGCTTAGACAGGGTTACTGAAGCTTTCTTT. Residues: CASSLDRVTEAFF.